A selection of T cell receptor beta chains follows, all from one sample in a study of blood T cell repertoires in COVID-19. Clones were sequenced by immunoSEQ multiplex PCR, and TCRdb holds only the in-frame ones, with some missing. This sample carries about 140,000 clones, about 79% of them seen once, and the ten largest clones take more than 3.5%. The sequenced material came from peripheral blood. The source is a woman of 80 years or more with active or convalescent COVID-19. Both conserved end residues are part of each CDR3. Each record gives: D gene, clone size, V gene, J gene, CDR3 DNA, CDR3 protein. The D gene is left open where the match is weak. Not all rows give a size; the values are once, few, many and, for expanded clones, a class.

D gene: -
clone size: -
V gene: TRBV29-1
J gene: TRBJ1-2
CDR3 DNA: TGCAGCGCCCGAACTAGTTCGTATGGCTACACCTTC
CDR3 protein: CSARTSSYGYTF

D gene: TRBD2
clone size: -
V gene: TRBV4-2
J gene: TRBJ2-2
CDR3 DNA: TGTGCCAGCAGCCAGGAACCGGGACTAGCGGGGGACACCGGGGAGCTGTTTTTT
CDR3 protein: CASSQEPGLAGDTGELFF

D gene: TRBD1
clone size: -
V gene: TRBV5-1
J gene: TRBJ2-1
CDR3 DNA: TGCGCCAGCAGCTCCTGGACAGGGGAAAACAATGAGCAGTTCTTC
CDR3 protein: CASSSWTGENNEQFF

D gene: TRBD1
clone size: few
V gene: TRBV4-2
J gene: TRBJ1-6
CDR3 DNA: TGTGCCAGCAGCCAAATCAATACAGGGGATTCACCCCTCCACTTT
CDR3 protein: CASSQINTGDSPLHF

D gene: TRBD2
clone size: -
V gene: TRBV4-3
J gene: TRBJ2-1
CDR3 DNA: TGCGCCAGCAGCCAAGCGGGGGGTACTATGGGTGAGCAGTTCTTC
CDR3 protein: CASSQAGGTMGEQFF

D gene: -
clone size: few
V gene: TRBV6-2/TRBV6-3
J gene: TRBJ2-7
CDR3 DNA: TGTGCCAGCAGCCGTCCGGGAATATTTGACCACGAGCAGTACTTC
CDR3 protein: CASSRPGIFDHEQYF

D gene: TRBD1
clone size: -
V gene: TRBV19
J gene: TRBJ2-3
CDR3 DNA: TGTGCCAGTAGTATAGGAACAGGGGTGCTTACAGATACGCAGTATTTT
CDR3 protein: CASSIGTGVLTDTQYF

D gene: -
clone size: few
V gene: TRBV4-1
J gene: TRBJ1-2
CDR3 DNA: TGCGCCAGCAGCCAAGATCCCAGATATGGCTACACCTTC
CDR3 protein: CASSQDPRYGYTF

D gene: -
clone size: -
V gene: TRBV6-5
J gene: TRBJ2-4
CDR3 DNA: TGTGCCAGCAGTTACTCGGGGGCCTTAGCCAAAAACATTCAGTACTTC
CDR3 protein: CASSYSGALAKNIQYF

D gene: -
clone size: -
V gene: TRBV6-5
J gene: TRBJ1-5
CDR3 DNA: TGTGCCAGCAAGCGGGACATCCTAAGCAATCAGCCCCAGCATTTT
CDR3 protein: CASKRDILSNQPQHF

D gene: TRBD2
clone size: few
V gene: TRBV18
J gene: TRBJ2-3
CDR3 DNA: TGTGCCAGCTCACCCGGGACTAGCGGGGCAGATACGCAGTATTTT
CDR3 protein: CASSPGTSGADTQYF

D gene: -
clone size: -
V gene: TRBV5-8
J gene: TRBJ1-4
CDR3 DNA: TGTGCCAGCAGCTTGTTTACAGCAACTAATGAAAAACTGTTTTTT
CDR3 protein: CASSLFTATNEKLFF

D gene: -
clone size: -
V gene: TRBV28
J gene: TRBJ1-1
CDR3 DNA: TGTGCCAGCAGTTTCCGGGGGTTGGGGGCTTTCTTT
CDR3 protein: CASSFRGLGAFF

D gene: TRBD2
clone size: -
V gene: TRBV6-1
J gene: TRBJ2-1
CDR3 DNA: TGTGCCAGCAGCGAACGCCGGACTAGCGGGATTTACAATGAGCAGTTCTTC
CDR3 protein: CASSERRTSGIYNEQFF

D gene: TRBD1
clone size: -
V gene: TRBV6-4
J gene: TRBJ1-1
CDR3 DNA: TGTGCCAGCAGTTCTACCGGGACAGGGGGCATGGCTGAAGCTTTCTTT
CDR3 protein: CASSSTGTGGMAEAFF

D gene: TRBD1
clone size: -
V gene: TRBV15
J gene: TRBJ1-5
CDR3 DNA: TGTGCCACCAGCAGACCGACAGGGGCGGGGGTAGCGCCCCAGCATTTT
CDR3 protein: CATSRPTGAGVAPQHF

D gene: TRBD1
clone size: -
V gene: TRBV10-2
J gene: TRBJ2-3
CDR3 DNA: TGCGCCAGCAGGGGTTGGGGACAGGATAGCACAGATACGCAGTATTTT
CDR3 protein: CASRGWGQDSTDTQYF

D gene: -
clone size: -
V gene: TRBV19
J gene: TRBJ2-2
CDR3 DNA: TGTGCCACCATGAGAGTTGGGGGCAAAAGCACCGGGGAGCTGTTTTTT
CDR3 protein: CATMRVGGKSTGELFF

D gene: TRBD1
clone size: -
V gene: TRBV5-1
J gene: TRBJ2-7
CDR3 DNA: TGCGCCAGCAGCTTGAGCCAGGGGGCGTCCGAGCAGTACTTC
CDR3 protein: CASSLSQGASEQYF

D gene: TRBD2
clone size: few
V gene: TRBV7-3
J gene: TRBJ2-3
CDR3 DNA: TGTGCCAGCAGCTTAGCGGGGGGACAAGTGGATACGCAGTATTTT
CDR3 protein: CASSLAGGQVDTQYF

D gene: TRBD1
clone size: -
V gene: TRBV6-5
J gene: TRBJ1-6
CDR3 DNA: TGTGCCAGCCAGGGGGGTGTGGCGGGGAATTCACCCCTCCACTTT
CDR3 protein: CASQGGVAGNSPLHF

D gene: TRBD2
clone size: -
V gene: TRBV5-1
J gene: TRBJ2-7
CDR3 DNA: TGCGCCAGCAGCAGGACTAGCGGGGGGTCAACCTACGAGCAGTACTTC
CDR3 protein: CASSRTSGGSTYEQYF

D gene: -
clone size: -
V gene: TRBV10-1
J gene: TRBJ2-7
CDR3 DNA: TGCGCCAGCAGTGAAGGGTCCCCAGGGACCTACGAGCAGTACTTC
CDR3 protein: CASSEGSPGTYEQYF

D gene: -
clone size: -
V gene: TRBV28
J gene: TRBJ2-7
CDR3 DNA: TGTGCCAGCAGTTTATCTGGCTTCTACGAGCAGTACTTC
CDR3 protein: CASSLSGFYEQYF

D gene: -
clone size: -
V gene: TRBV5-8
J gene: TRBJ2-1
CDR3 DNA: TGTGCCAGCAGCCGAACCGGGACACCATACAATGAGCAGTTCTTC
CDR3 protein: CASSRTGTPYNEQFF

D gene: -
clone size: -
V gene: TRBV2
J gene: TRBJ1-4
CDR3 DNA: TGTGCCAGCATGGTCGCTTTGGGCGAAAAACTGTTTTTT
CDR3 protein: CASMVALGEKLFF

D gene: -
clone size: -
V gene: TRBV7-2
J gene: TRBJ1-1
CDR3 DNA: TGTGCCAGCAGCTTAGAACAAGACACTGAAGCTTTCTTT
CDR3 protein: CASSLEQDTEAFF

D gene: TRBD1
clone size: few
V gene: TRBV10-2
J gene: TRBJ1-1
CDR3 DNA: TGCGCCAGCAGTGAAGGCACCAGGGGGACTGAAGCTTTCTTT
CDR3 protein: CASSEGTRGTEAFF

D gene: TRBD1
clone size: -
V gene: TRBV3-1/TRBV3-2
J gene: TRBJ1-2
CDR3 DNA: TGTGCCAGCAGCCAAAGGACAGGGGGCTTTGACTATGGCTACACCTTC
CDR3 protein: CASSQRTGGFDYGYTF

D gene: -
clone size: few
V gene: TRBV3-1/TRBV3-2
J gene: TRBJ2-1
CDR3 DNA: TGTGCCAGCAGCCCCGAGGCGGGCGCGCAGGTTGAGCAGTTCTTC
CDR3 protein: CASSPEAGAQVEQFF

D gene: TRBD1
clone size: -
V gene: TRBV18
J gene: TRBJ1-1
CDR3 DNA: TGTGCCAGCTCACCATGGGGACAGCTGGCCACGAACACTGAAGCTTTCTTT
CDR3 protein: CASSPWGQLATNTEAFF

D gene: -
clone size: -
V gene: TRBV28
J gene: TRBJ1-1
CDR3 DNA: TGTGCCTCCGCCAGGAACACTGAAGCTTTCTTT
CDR3 protein: CASARNTEAFF

D gene: TRBD1
clone size: few
V gene: TRBV28
J gene: TRBJ2-7
CDR3 DNA: TGTGCCAGCGAGCGACAGGGATTGCAGCAGTACTTC
CDR3 protein: CASERQGLQQYF

D gene: TRBD1
clone size: -
V gene: TRBV29-1
J gene: TRBJ1-2
CDR3 DNA: TGCAGCATCCGGGACAGGGCCTCCTATGGCTACACCTTC
CDR3 protein: CSIRDRASYGYTF

D gene: -
clone size: -
V gene: TRBV9
J gene: TRBJ2-1
CDR3 DNA: TGTGCCAGCAGCGCCGGTACAGCCCTCAACTACAATGAGCAGTTCTTC
CDR3 protein: CASSAGTALNYNEQFF

D gene: -
clone size: few
V gene: TRBV14
J gene: TRBJ2-1
CDR3 DNA: TGTGCCAGCAGCCAATATCATAGTTCCTACAATGAGCAGTTCTTC
CDR3 protein: CASSQYHSSYNEQFF

D gene: TRBD1
clone size: -
V gene: TRBV5-8
J gene: TRBJ2-2
CDR3 DNA: TGTGCCAGCAGCCCACAGGGGGCTTTAAACACCGGGGAGCTGTTTTTT
CDR3 protein: CASSPQGALNTGELFF

D gene: -
clone size: many
V gene: TRBV7-6
J gene: TRBJ2-5
CDR3 DNA: TGTGCCAGCAGCTTAATGGGTGGCGCAGGACAAGAGACCCAGTACTTC
CDR3 protein: CASSLMGGAGQETQYF

D gene: -
clone size: -
V gene: TRBV9
J gene: TRBJ2-3
CDR3 DNA: TGTGCCAGCAGCCGAACAGGGTGGTGGGGAGATACGCAGTATTTT
CDR3 protein: CASSRTGWWGDTQYF

D gene: -
clone size: -
V gene: TRBV6-5
J gene: TRBJ2-4
CDR3 DNA: TGTGCCAGCAAGGACAGTGTGGACATTCAGTACTTC
CDR3 protein: CASKDSVDIQYF

D gene: TRBD1
clone size: -
V gene: TRBV9
J gene: TRBJ1-6
CDR3 DNA: TGTGCCAGCAGCGTAGGGCAGGGGGTGAATTCACCCCTCCACTTT
CDR3 protein: CASSVGQGVNSPLHF

D gene: TRBD1
clone size: many
V gene: TRBV7-3
J gene: TRBJ1-6
CDR3 DNA: TGTGCCAGCAGCTGGGACAGGGGGACTTCACCCCTCCACTTT
CDR3 protein: CASSWDRGTSPLHF

D gene: TRBD1
clone size: -
V gene: TRBV28
J gene: TRBJ1-2
CDR3 DNA: TGTGCCAGCAGCTTGGGGACAGGGCGGATCTCTAGTGGCTACACCTTC
CDR3 protein: CASSLGTGRISSGYTF

D gene: -
clone size: -
V gene: TRBV27
J gene: TRBJ1-5
CDR3 DNA: TGTGCCAGCAGTTTAGCGGGGATGGCTGGTCAGCCCCAGCATTTT
CDR3 protein: CASSLAGMAGQPQHF

D gene: -
clone size: -
V gene: TRBV6-5
J gene: TRBJ1-1
CDR3 DNA: TGTGCCAGCAACATCCCAGGGAACACTGAAGCTTTCTTT
CDR3 protein: CASNIPGNTEAFF

D gene: -
clone size: -
V gene: TRBV11-1
J gene: TRBJ1-3
CDR3 DNA: TGTGCCAGCAGCTTACTGGGCCTCTCCTCTGGAAACACCATATATTTT
CDR3 protein: CASSLLGLSSGNTIYF

D gene: TRBD1
clone size: -
V gene: TRBV3-1/TRBV3-2
J gene: TRBJ2-5
CDR3 DNA: TGTGCCAGCAGGCCGACCGGGACAGGGGAAGAGACCCAGTACTTC
CDR3 protein: CASRPTGTGEETQYF

D gene: TRBD1
clone size: -
V gene: TRBV6-5
J gene: TRBJ1-4
CDR3 DNA: TGTGCCAGCAGCGCTCAGGGGGTCGGTGAAAAACTGTTTTTT
CDR3 protein: CASSAQGVGEKLFF

D gene: -
clone size: -
V gene: TRBV30
J gene: TRBJ1-3
CDR3 DNA: TGTGCCTGGAGTGTATCTTTCGGAAGGGGCTCTGGAAACACCATATATTTT
CDR3 protein: CAWSVSFGRGSGNTIYF

D gene: -
clone size: -
V gene: TRBV15
J gene: TRBJ1-5
CDR3 DNA: TGTGCCACCAGCAGAGATCTATCTCGGGGGGGGGTTGGGAATCAGCCCCAGCATTTT
CDR3 protein: CATSRDLSRGGVGNQPQHF